Listed here are 24 T cell receptor beta chains from one sample, sequenced in a study of T cell responses to AZD1222 COVID-19 vaccine. Generated by immunoSEQ multiplex PCR, the TCRdb table keeps only in-frame clones and is missing some. Among 150,000 to 200,000 clones, 80% to 95% were seen once, and the ten largest hold 10%. The material sequenced was peripheral blood, taken on day 0 of AZD1222 vaccination. All receptors come from an adult in good health.

The chain employs TRBV28 and TRBJ1-5; D uncertain. Trimming cost V 5 bases and J 5 bases, with 4 bases left between them. Germline V lookup: CDR1 MDHEN, CDR2 SYDVKM. This CDR3 region has 11 residues. CDR3 DNA: TGTGCCAGCAGTATTTATCAGCCCCAGCATTTT. Its protein is CASSIYQPQHF.

The chain employs TRBV3-1 (or the pseudogene TRBV3-2) and TRBJ2-1, with a tentative D call TRBD1 (5 bases). The CDR3 runs 15 residues. The germline V and J ends were trimmed by 4 bases and 9 bases, with 19 bases remaining between them. Germline CDR1 is LGHDT and CDR2 is YNNKEL (reference sequence). The CDR3 sequence: CASSPYGRQHREQFF. The CDR3 DNA reads as TGTGCCAGCAGCCCCTATGGACGACAGCATCGTGAGCAGTTCTTC.

This chain connects TRBV4-3 to TRBJ1-3, with a possible D match to TRBD1 (5 bases). This CDR3 has 13 residues. Germline V lookup: CDR1 LGHNA, CDR2 YSLEER. Trimming removed 4 bases at V and 6 bases at J, with 10 bases between. The CDR3 nucleotides are TGCGCCAGCAGCCCGGGACCGCTAAACACCATATATTTT. Its protein is CASSPGPLNTIYF.

The chain is built from TRBV5-4 and TRBJ1-2; 7 nucleotides match TRBD1. Germline V CDR1 and CDR2: SGHNT, YYREEE (reference sequence). The CDR3 runs to 14 residues. J gave up 6 bases and V 0 bases, and 5 bases lay outside the gene matches. This chain's CDR3 is CASSLADRTDGYTF. The DNA for the CDR3 is TGTGCCAGCAGCTTGGCGGACAGGACCGATGGCTACACCTTC.

The chain employs TRBV19 and TRBJ2-7; TRBD1 matches at 7 bases. Germline V gene lookup returns CDR1 LNHDA and CDR2 SQIVND (reference sequence). The CDR3 is 13 residues long. Trimming took 5 bases from V and 2 from J; bases not matched to a gene: 3. The CDR3 spells CASSQGVAYEQYF. CDR3 nucleotides: TGTGCCAGTAGTCAGGGGGTGGCCTACGAGCAGTACTTC.

For the CDR3, the DNA is TGCGCCAGCAGTGTTACAGGGGCCTATGGCTACACCTTC. Protein product: CASSVTGAYGYTF. This rearrangement joins TRBV10-1 to TRBJ1-2, with 7 nucleotides matching TRBD1. This CDR3 has 13 amino acids. Germline-derived CDR1 and CDR2 are WNHNN and SYGVQD (reference sequence). V lost 4 bases, J lost 4 bases, and 3 bases stayed unmatched.

The chain uses TRBV4-1 and TRBJ1-5; a weak D match, TRBD1 (5 bases). Germline V lookup: CDR1 MGHRA, CDR2 YSYEKL. The CDR3 runs to 14 residues. Between the trimmed V and J ends, which lost 2 bases and 4 bases, there was a span of 9 bases. The CDR3 nucleotides are TGCGCCAGCAGCCAATCGACAGTGAATCAGCCCCAGCATTTT. Its translation is CASSQSTVNQPQHF.

The DNA of the CDR3 is TGTGCCAGCAGGAGAGGGGAAGGCAATCAGCCCCAGCATTTT. Translated: CASRRGEGNQPQHF. The chain has TRBV6-5 and TRBJ1-5; D possibly corresponds to TRBD1 (5 bases). This CDR3 contains 14 residues. CDR1 and CDR2 (germline): MNHEY, SVGAGI. V was clipped by 6 bases and J by 2 bases, with 11 bases between them.

The gene calls are TRBV6-4 and TRBJ2-2; D is possibly TRBD2 (6 bases). The CDR3 has 14 amino acids. Germline CDR1 reads MRHNA; CDR2 reads SNTAGT. V shed 7 bases and J shed 5 bases, with 14 bases lying between them. Here the CDR3 DNA reads TGTGCCAGCAAAGGAGCTAGCGATACCGGGGAGCTGTTTTTT. This gives the protein CASKGASDTGELFF.

The DNA for the CDR3 is TGTGCCAGCAGTCGGTTCCGCAATCAGCCCCAGCATTTT. Translating gives CASSRFRNQPQHF. The V gene is TRBV6-5, the J gene TRBJ1-5, with unresolved D. The V end lost 5 bases, the J end lost 2 bases, and 7 bases lay between the germline ends. The CDR3 has 13 residues. The germline gives CDR1 MNHEY, CDR2 SVGAGI.

This clone was seen a single time. This chain connects TRBV3-1 (or the pseudogene TRBV3-2) to TRBJ1-1; D not certain. With 4 bases removed from V and 4 bases from J, the gap between germline ends came to 13 bases. The CDR3 runs to 14 residues. CDR1 is LGHDT, CDR2 YNNKEL, per germline (reference sequence). The CDR3 region is CASSPPRSFTEAFF. CDR3 DNA sequence: TGTGCCAGCAGCCCCCCTAGGAGTTTCACTGAAGCTTTCTTT.

V is TRBV6-1 and J is TRBJ2-7; TRBD2 matches 10 bases. V shed 0 bases and J 5 bases; nucleotides not matched to a gene: 10. This CDR3 is built from 17 residues. Germline V gene sequence: CDR1 MNHNS, CDR2 SASEGT. The DNA of the CDR3 is TGTGCCAGCAGTGAAGCGTCTTTTCTAGCGGGAGTACACGAGCAGTACTTC. It yields the protein CASSEASFLAGVHEQYF.

The J gene is TRBJ1-4, the V gene TRBV7-9, with a tentative D call TRBD1 (5 bases). V was cut by 5 bases and J by 8 bases, with 15 bases left in between. The CDR3 is made up of 14 amino acids. Germline loops: CDR1 SEHNR, CDR2 FQNEAQ (reference sequence). The CDR3 loop reads CASSGGHSPEKLFF. The CDR3, as DNA: TGTGCCAGCAGCGGCGGACACTCTCCGGAAAAACTGTTTTTT.

This rearrangement joins TRBV5-8 to TRBJ1-5; D possibly corresponds to TRBD1 (6 bases). CDR3 length: 18 amino acids. Deletions cut 4 bases from V and 5 bases from J, with 25 bases between. The germline V gene encodes CDR1 SGHTS and CDR2 YDEGEE. CDR3 region: CASSPAFYTGRGDQPQHF. The CDR3 nucleotides read TGTGCCAGCAGCCCGGCTTTTTATACAGGGAGAGGGGATCAGCCCCAGCATTTT.

V usage is TRBV18 and J usage is TRBJ1-3, with D unresolved. Germline V gene lookup returns CDR1 KGHSH and CDR2 LQKENI. The CDR3 has 16 amino acids. Trimming removed 3 bases at V and 4 bases at J, with 16 bases between. The DNA for the CDR3 is TGTGCCAGCTCACCGAAACCAGGAGGGTTGGGAAACACCATATATTTT. Its protein product is CASSPKPGGLGNTIYF.

The chain combines TRBV7-9 with TRBJ1-5; D is ambiguous. In germline, CDR1 is SEHNR, CDR2 FQNEAQ (reference sequence). The CDR3 is 13 residues long. Trimming took 7 bases from V and 2 from J, leaving 9 bases between them. The CDR3 loop is CASTSEGNQPQHF. DNA for the CDR3: TGTGCCAGCACCTCCGAGGGCAATCAGCCCCAGCATTTT.

Only one count was recorded for this clone. CDR3 in amino acids: CASSPGTGSTYEQYV. As DNA, the CDR3 is TGTGCCAGCAGCCCCGGGACAGGGTCAACCTACGAGCAGTACGTC. The V and J genes are TRBV7-9 and TRBJ2-7, with TRBD1 identical over 9 bases. CDR1 is SEHNR and CDR2 is FQNEAQ in the germline V gene (reference sequence). Trimming removed 5 bases from V and 2 bases from J; junction bases left unmatched: 7. There are 15 residues in the CDR3.

This chain links TRBV18 with TRBJ1-1; D possibly corresponds to TRBD1 (6 bases). The CDR3 sequence is 17 residues long. The germline V and J ends were trimmed by 3 bases and 3 bases, with 20 bases remaining between them. The germline V gene encodes CDR1 KGHSH and CDR2 LQKENI. This CDR3 is CASSPTTWRGAYTEAFF. The CDR3 DNA sequence: TGTGCCAGCTCACCCACGACCTGGCGGGGGGCATACACTGAAGCTTTCTTT.

CDR3 in DNA: TGTGCCAGCAGGCGTGACGGCAACAATGAGCAGTTCTTC. Amino acids: CASRRDGNNEQFF. The rearrangement links TRBV12-3 or TRBV12-4 to TRBJ2-1, with D unclear. CDR3 length: 13 amino acids. Trimming pared 6 bases from V and 5 bases from J, leaving 11 bases between.

The chain links TRBV7-9 to TRBJ1-2; D ambiguous. This CDR3 contains 14 residues. V lost 1 base and J 6 bases, leaving 12 bases between the germline ends. Looked up from germline, CDR1 is SEHNR and CDR2 is FQNEAQ (reference sequence). The CDR3: CASSLVDRNDGYTF. CDR3 nucleotides: TGTGCCAGCAGCTTAGTCGACCGGAACGATGGCTACACCTTC.

For this clone: This specimen includes other DNA sequences encoding the same CDR3. This rearrangement joins TRBV28 to TRBJ1-2, with 9 bases fitting TRBD1. CDR3 length: 14 amino acids. The V segment lost 5 bases and the J segment 2 bases; nucleotides outside the gene matches: 3. The germline CDR1 and CDR2 sequences are MDHEN and SYDVKM. DNA for the CDR3: TGTGCCAGCAGTCGAGGACAGGGGAACTATGGCTACACCTTC. Protein sequence: CASSRGQGNYGYTF.

The chain links TRBV2 to TRBJ2-7, with TRBD1 as a possible D gene (5 bases). Germline CDR1 reads SNHLY; CDR2 reads FYNNEI. The V and J ends lost 6 bases and 0 bases respectively, with 12 bases between them. The CDR3 is 14 residues long. The CDR3 protein is CASRFRGSSYEQYF. The CDR3 nucleotides are TGTGCCAGCAGATTTAGGGGCAGCTCCTACGAGCAGTACTTC.

The V and J genes are TRBV7-3 and TRBJ1-1; tentatively, D is TRBD1 (6 bases). Germline CDR1 and CDR2: SGHTA and FQGTGA. The CDR3 covers 15 residues. The germline V and J ends were trimmed by 3 bases and 1 base, with 12 bases remaining between them. In DNA form, the CDR3 reads TGTGCCAGCAGCTTGACCGGGACACCGAACACTGAAGCTTTCTTT. It yields the protein CASSLTGTPNTEAFF.

CDR3 protein: CASSPTTPLLQFF. Here the CDR3 DNA reads TGTGCCAGCTCACCAACCACCCCATTATTGCAGTTCTTC. The chain recombines TRBV18 with TRBJ2-1; no firm D call. This CDR3 has 13 amino acids. CDR1 is KGHSH and CDR2 is LQKENI in the germline V gene. V was pared by 2 bases and J by 12 bases, with 14 bases between.